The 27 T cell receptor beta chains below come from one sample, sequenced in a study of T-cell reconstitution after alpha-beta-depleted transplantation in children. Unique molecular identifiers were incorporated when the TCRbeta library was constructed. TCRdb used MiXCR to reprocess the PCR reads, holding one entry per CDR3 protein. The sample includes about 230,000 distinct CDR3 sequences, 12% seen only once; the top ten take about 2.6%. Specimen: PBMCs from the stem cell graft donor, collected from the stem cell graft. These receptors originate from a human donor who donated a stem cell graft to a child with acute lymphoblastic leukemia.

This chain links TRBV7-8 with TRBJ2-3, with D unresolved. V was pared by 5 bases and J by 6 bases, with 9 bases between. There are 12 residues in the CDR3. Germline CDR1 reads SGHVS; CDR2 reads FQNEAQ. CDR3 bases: TGTGCCAGCAGCCCAACCCAGGATACGCAGTATTTT. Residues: CASSPTQDTQYF. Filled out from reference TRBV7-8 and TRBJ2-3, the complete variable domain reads GAGVSQSPRYKVAKRGQDVALRCDPISGHVSLFWYQQALGQGPEFLTYFQNEAQLDKSGLPSDRFFAERPEGSVSTLKIQRTQQEDSAVYLCASSPTQDTQYFGPGTRLTVL.

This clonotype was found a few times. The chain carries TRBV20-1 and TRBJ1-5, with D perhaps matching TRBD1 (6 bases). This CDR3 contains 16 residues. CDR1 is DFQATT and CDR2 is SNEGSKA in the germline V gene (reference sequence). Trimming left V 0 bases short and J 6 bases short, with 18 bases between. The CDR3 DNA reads TGCAGTGCTAGAGATTTTAACAGGGAAAAGGGTCAGCCCCAGCATTTT. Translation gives CSARDFNREKGQPQHF.

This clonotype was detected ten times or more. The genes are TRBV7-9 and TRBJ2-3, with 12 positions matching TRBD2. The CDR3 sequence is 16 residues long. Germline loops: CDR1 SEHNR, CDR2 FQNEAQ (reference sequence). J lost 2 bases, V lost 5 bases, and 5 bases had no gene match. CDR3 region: CASSPLAGGVTDTQYF. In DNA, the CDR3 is TGTGCCAGCAGCCCTCTAGCGGGGGGGGTCACAGATACGCAGTATTTT.

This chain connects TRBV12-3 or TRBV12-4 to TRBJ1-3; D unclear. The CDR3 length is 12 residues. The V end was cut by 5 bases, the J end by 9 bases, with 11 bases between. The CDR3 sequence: CASSRSVGTIYF. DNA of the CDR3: TGTGCCAGCAGTCGTAGTGTGGGCACCATATATTTT.

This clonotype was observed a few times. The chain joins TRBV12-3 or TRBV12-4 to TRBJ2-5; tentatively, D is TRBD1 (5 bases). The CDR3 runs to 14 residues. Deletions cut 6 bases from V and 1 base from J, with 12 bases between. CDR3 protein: CASRSTGGQETQYF. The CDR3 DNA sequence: TGTGCCAGCAGGTCCACAGGTGGCCAAGAGACCCAGTACTTC.

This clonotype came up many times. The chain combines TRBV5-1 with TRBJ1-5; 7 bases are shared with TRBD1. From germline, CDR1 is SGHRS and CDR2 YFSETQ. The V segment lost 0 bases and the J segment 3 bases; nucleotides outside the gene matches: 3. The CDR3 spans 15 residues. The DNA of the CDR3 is TGCGCCAGCAGCTTGGGGGGGACAGACAATCAGCCCCAGCATTTT. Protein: CASSLGGTDNQPQHF.

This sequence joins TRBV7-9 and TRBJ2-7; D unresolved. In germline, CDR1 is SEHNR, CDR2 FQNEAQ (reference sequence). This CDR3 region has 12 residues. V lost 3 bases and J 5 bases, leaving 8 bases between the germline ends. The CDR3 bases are TGTGCCAGCAGCTTTCTGGTCGACGAGCAGTACTTC. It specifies CASSFLVDEQYF. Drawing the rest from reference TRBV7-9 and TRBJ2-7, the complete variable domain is DTGVSQNPRHKITKRGQNVTFRCDPISEHNRLYWYRQTLGQGPEFLTYFQNEAQLEKSRLLSDRFSAERPKGSFSTLEIQRTEQGDSAMYLCASSFLVDEQYFGPGTRLTVT.

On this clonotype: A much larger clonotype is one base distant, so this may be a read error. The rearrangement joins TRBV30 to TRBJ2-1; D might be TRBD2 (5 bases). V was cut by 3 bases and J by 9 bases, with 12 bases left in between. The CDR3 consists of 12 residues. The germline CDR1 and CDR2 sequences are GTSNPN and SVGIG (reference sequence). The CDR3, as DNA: TGTGCCTGGAGCCCGACTAACGGTGAGCAGTTCTTC. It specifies CAWSPTNGEQFF.

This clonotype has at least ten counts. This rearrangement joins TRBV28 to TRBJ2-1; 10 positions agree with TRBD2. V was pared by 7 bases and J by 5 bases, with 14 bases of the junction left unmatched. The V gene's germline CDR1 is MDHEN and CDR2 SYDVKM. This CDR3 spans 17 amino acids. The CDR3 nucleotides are TGTGCCAGCACCACTCCTAGCGGGAGCCCGCTCCACAATGAGCAGTTCTTC. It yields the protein CASTTPSGSPLHNEQFF.

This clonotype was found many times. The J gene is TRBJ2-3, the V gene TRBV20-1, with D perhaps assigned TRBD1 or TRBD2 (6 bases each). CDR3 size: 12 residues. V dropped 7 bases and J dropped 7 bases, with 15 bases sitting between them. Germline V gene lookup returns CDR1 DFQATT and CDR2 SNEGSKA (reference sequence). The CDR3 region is CSVTGALNTQYF. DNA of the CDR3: TGCAGTGTTACGGGGGCATTAAATACGCAGTATTTT.

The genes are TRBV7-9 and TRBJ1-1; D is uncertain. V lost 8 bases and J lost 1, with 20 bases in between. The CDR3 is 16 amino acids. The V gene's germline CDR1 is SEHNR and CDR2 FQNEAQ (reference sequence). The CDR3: CASLEAGDPKNTEAFF. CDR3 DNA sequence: TGTGCCAGCCTCGAGGCCGGAGACCCAAAGAACACTGAAGCTTTCTTT.

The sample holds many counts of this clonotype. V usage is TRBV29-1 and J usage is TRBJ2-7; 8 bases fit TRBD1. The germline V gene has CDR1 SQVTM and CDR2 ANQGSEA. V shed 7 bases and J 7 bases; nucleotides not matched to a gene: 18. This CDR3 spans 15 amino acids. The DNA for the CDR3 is TGCAGCGCATCAACTCACGGGCAGGGGGCGAGGGAGCAGTACTTC. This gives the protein CSASTHGQGAREQYF.

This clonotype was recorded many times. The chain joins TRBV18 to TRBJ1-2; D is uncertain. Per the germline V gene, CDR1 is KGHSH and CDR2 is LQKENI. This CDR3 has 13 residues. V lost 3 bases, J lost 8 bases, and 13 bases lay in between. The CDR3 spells CASSPIERRGYTF. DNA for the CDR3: TGTGCCAGCTCACCCATAGAGCGTCGCGGCTACACCTTC.

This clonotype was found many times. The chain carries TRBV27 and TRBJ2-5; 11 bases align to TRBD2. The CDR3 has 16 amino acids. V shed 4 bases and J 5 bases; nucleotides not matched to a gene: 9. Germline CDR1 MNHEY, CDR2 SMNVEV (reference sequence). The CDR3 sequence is CASSSLGLAGRETQYF. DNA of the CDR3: TGTGCCAGCAGTTCATTAGGACTAGCGGGCAGGGAGACCCAGTACTTC.

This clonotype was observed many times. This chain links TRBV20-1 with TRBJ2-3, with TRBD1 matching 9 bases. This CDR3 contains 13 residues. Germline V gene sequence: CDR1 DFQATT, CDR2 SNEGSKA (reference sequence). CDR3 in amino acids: CSPGTGRADTQYF. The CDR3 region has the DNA TGCAGCCCCGGGACAGGGAGGGCAGATACGCAGTATTTT.

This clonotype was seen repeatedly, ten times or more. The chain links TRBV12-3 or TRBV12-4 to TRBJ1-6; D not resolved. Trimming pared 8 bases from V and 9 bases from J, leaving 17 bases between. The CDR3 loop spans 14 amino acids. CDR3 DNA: TGTGCCAGCCGACTCCAAAGTGGTCGTTCACCCCTCCACTTT. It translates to CASRLQSGRSPLHF.

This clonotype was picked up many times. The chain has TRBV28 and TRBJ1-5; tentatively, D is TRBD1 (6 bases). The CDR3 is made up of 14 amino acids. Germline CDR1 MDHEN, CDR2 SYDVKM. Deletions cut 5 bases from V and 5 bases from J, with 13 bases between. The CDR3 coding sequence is TGTGCCAGCAGTCCGGGGACATCCTATCAGCCCCAGCATTTT. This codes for CASSPGTSYQPQHF.

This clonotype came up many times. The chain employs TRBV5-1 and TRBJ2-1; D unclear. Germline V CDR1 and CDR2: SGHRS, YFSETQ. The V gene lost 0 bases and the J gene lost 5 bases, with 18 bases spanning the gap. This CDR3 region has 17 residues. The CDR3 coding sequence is TGCGCCAGCAGCTTGGGGCCCCGGACCCGGCGTAACAATGAGCAGTTCTTC. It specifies CASSLGPRTRRNNEQFF.

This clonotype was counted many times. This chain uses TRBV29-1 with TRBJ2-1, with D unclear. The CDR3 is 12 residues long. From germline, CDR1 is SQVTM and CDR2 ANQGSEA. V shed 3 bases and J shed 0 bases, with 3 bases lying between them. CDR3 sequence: CSVDVSYNEQFF. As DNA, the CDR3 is TGCAGCGTTGATGTCTCCTACAATGAGCAGTTCTTC.

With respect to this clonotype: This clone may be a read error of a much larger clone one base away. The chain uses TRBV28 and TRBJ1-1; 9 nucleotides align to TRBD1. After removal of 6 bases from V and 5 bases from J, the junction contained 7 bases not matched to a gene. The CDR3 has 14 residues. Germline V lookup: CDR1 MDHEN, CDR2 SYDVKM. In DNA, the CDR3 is TGTGCCAGCAGCCTCCGGACAGGGGAAACTGAAGCTTTCTTT. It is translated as CASSLRTGETEAFF.

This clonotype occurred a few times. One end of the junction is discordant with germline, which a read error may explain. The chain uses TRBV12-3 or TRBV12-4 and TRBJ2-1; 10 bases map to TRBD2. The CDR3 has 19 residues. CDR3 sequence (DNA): TGTGCCAGCTGTTTATTATTCGCTAGCGGGAGTTTAGTTTACAATGAGCAGTTCTTC. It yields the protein CASCLLFASGSLVYNEQFF.

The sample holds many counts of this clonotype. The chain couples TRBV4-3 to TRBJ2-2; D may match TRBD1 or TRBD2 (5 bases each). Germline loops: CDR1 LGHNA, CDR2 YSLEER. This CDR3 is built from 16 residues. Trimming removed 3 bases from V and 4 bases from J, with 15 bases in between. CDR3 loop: CASSQGEQFGTGELFF. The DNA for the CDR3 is TGCGCCAGCAGCCAGGGGGAACAGTTCGGCACCGGGGAGCTGTTTTTT.

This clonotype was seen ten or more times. The CDR3: CASSSMPGQGTYEQYF. The CDR3 region has the DNA TGCGCCAGCAGCTCAATGCCGGGACAGGGGACCTACGAGCAGTACTTC. The chain links TRBV5-1 to TRBJ2-7; 10 bases match TRBD1. This CDR3 comprises 16 residues. Trimming took 3 bases from V and 2 from J; bases not matched to a gene: 8. CDR1 is SGHRS, CDR2 YFSETQ, per germline.

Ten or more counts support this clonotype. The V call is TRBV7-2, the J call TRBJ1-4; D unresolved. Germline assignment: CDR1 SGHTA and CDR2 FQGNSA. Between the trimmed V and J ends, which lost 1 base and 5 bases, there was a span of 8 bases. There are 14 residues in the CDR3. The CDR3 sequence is CASSLGGQNEKLFF. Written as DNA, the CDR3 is TGTGCCAGCAGCTTAGGCGGGCAGAATGAAAAACTGTTTTTT. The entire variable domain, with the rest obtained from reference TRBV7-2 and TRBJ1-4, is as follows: GAGVSQSPSNKVTEKGKDVELRCDPISGHTALYWYRQSLGQGLEFLIYFQGNSAPDKSGLPSDRFSAERTGGSVSTLTIQRTQQEDSAVYLCASSLGGQNEKLFFGSGTQLSVL.

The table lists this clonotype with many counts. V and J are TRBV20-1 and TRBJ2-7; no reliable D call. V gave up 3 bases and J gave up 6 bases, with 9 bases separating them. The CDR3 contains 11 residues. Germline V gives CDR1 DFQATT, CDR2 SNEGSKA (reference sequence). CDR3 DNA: TGCAGTGCTAGCACATCGGCCGAGCAGTACTTC. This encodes CSASTSAEQYF.

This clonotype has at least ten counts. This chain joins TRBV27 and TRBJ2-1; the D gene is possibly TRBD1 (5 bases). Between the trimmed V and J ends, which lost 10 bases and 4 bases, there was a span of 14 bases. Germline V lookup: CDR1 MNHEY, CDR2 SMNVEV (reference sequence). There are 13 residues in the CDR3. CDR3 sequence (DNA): TGTGCCACCAAGGGGTCCCTATACAATGAGCAGTTCTTC. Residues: CATKGSLYNEQFF.

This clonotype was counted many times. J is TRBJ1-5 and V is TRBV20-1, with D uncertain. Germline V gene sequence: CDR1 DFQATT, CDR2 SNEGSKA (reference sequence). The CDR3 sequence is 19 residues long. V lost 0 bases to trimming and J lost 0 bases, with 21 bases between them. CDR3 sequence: CSARDLQNWAGHSNQPQHF. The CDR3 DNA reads TGCAGTGCTAGAGATCTTCAGAATTGGGCAGGCCATAGCAATCAGCCCCAGCATTTT.